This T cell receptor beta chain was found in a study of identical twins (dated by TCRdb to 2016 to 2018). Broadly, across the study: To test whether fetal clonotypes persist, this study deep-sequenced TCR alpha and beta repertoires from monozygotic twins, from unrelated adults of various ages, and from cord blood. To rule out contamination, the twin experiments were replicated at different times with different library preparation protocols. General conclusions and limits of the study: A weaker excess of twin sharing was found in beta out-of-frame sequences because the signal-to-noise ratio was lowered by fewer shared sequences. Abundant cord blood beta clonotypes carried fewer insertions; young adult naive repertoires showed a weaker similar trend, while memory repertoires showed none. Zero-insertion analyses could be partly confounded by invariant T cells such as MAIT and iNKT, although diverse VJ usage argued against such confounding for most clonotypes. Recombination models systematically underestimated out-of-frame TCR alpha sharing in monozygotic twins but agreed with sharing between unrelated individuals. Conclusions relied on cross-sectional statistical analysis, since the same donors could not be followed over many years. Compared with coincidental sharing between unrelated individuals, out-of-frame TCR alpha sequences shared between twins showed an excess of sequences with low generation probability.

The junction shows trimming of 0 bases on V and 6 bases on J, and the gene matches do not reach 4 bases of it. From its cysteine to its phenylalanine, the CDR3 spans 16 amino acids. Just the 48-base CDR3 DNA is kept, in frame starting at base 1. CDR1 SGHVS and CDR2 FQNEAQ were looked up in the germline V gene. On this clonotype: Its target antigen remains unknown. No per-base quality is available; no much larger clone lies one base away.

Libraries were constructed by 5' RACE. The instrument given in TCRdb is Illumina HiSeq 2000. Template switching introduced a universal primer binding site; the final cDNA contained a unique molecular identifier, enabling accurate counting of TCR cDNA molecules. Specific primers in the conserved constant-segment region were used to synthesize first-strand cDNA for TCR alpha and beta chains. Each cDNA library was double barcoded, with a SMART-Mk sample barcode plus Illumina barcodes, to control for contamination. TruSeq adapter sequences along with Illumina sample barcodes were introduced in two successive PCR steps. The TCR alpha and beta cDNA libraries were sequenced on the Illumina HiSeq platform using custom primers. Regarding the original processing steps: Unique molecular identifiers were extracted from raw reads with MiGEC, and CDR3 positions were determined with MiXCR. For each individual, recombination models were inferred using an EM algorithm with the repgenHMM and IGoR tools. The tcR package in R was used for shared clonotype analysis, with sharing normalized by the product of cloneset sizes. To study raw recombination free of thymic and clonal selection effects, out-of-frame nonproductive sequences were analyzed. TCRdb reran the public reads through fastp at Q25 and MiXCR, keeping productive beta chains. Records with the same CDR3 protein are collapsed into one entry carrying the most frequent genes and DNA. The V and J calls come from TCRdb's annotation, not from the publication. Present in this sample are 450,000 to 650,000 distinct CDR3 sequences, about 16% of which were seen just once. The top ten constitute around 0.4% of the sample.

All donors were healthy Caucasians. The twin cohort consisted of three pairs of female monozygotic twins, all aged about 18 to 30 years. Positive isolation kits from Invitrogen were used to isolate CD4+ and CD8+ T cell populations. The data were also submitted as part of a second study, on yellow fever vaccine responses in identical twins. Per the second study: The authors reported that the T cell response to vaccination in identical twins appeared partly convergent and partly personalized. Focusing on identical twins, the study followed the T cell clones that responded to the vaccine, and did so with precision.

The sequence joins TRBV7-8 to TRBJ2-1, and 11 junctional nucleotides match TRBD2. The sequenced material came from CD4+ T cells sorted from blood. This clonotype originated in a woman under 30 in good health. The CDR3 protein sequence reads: CASSLARLAGRNEQFF. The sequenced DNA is TGTGCCAGCAGCTTAGCCAGACTAGCGGGACGCAATGAGCAGTTCTTC.